This entry concerns a single T cell receptor beta chain. Its antigen is unidentified. Each CDR3 protein is one row after TCRdb ran MiXCR on the multiplex PCR reads. Of approximately 230,000 distinct CDR3 sequences listed, under 40% were seen once; the top ten hold approximately 3.6%. This specimen comes from a study of breast tumors, draining lymph nodes, adjacent tissues. Study-wide findings and caveats: Data fit most tumor T cells coming from lymph node, expanding in tumor. Luminal-like breast cancer showed significantly higher tumor–nontumor repertoire similarity than basal-like. Compared with lymph nodes, tumors were less diverse; compared with nontumor tissue, more. Data only fit, rather than demonstrated, lymph node origin of most tumor T cells.

Samples came from axillary lymph nodes draining the breast cancer. The germline CDR1 and CDR2 sequences are MNHEY and SVGAGI. J was trimmed by 0 bases and V by 7 bases; bases with no gene match: 12. This CDR3 has 18 residues. V gene TRBV6-5 combines with J gene TRBJ2-7; the match to TRBD2 covers 13 bases. The receptor's source is a female donor with breast cancer. Some clones in this sample may be carry-over from other donors' samples. The specimen was axillary lymph node tissue. CDR3 amino acids: CASMPTSGRTSFSYEQYF. The CDR3 coding sequence is TGTGCCAGCATGCCGACTAGCGGGAGGACCTCCTTCTCCTACGAGCAGTACTTC.